The sequence of this T cell receptor (beta chain) was determined in a study of post-analysis software for immune sequencing data. Study-level information: Several disease courses (relapsing-remitting, secondary progressive and progressive-relapsing) of multiple sclerosis were included.

CDR1 is SEHNR, CDR2 FQNEAQ, per germline (reference sequence). J gave up 2 bases and V 5 bases, and 4 bases lay outside the gene matches. The CDR3 has 16 residues. Note on this clonotype: Antigen specificity is unknown.

Unique molecular identifiers featured in each of the TCR beta cDNA libraries. Input populations of roughly 0.85 to 11 million T cells gave rise to 500,000 or so cDNA molecules. TCRdb re-derived calls from the PCR reads in MiXCR, one entry per CDR3 protein. This sample yields roughly 800,000 distinct CDR3 sequences, of which roughly 50% are seen a single time; approximately 4.4% belongs to the top ten. Study-level points and caveats: Normalized Chao1 diversity was significantly reduced in patients versus controls. The F measure placed samples prepared in the same batch into strongly shared clusters. A handful of TRBV segments were significantly more frequent in patients than in controls. TRBV5-6, TRBV5-1 and TRBV20-1 were among these segments.

Specimen: blood. The chain has TRBV7-9 and TRBJ2-1; 12 nucleotides agree with TRBD2. The source of this sequence is a girl under 18 with multiple sclerosis. The CDR3 DNA sequence: TGTGCCAGCAGCCCGACTAGCGGGAGTACCTACAATGAGCAGTTCTTC. Translated: CASSPTSGSTYNEQFF.